There are many counts of the clone carrying this T cell receptor beta chain. Its specificity is not known. Amplification of TCR beta CDR3 regions was performed using RNA transcripts as template. Primed by the HTBI set, a first-round RT-PCR was run on the TCR CDR3. TCRdb reprocessed the multiplex PCR reads with MiXCR, giving one entry per CDR3 protein. The table includes 480,000 or so distinct CDR3 sequences, around 43% detected once. This sample is part of a study of T cells in Graves' hyperthyroidism and ophthalmopathy. Study outcomes and limitations: Blood also carried most thyroid clonotypes expanded above 0.001.

The CDR3 is 13 residues long. CDR1 SGHTA and CDR2 FQGTGA come from the germline V gene. The V and J ends lost 5 bases and 6 bases respectively, with 13 bases between them. This clonotype was obtained from an adult woman with Graves' disease, either hyperthyroidism or ophthalmopathy (not recorded which). The chain is built from TRBV7-3 and TRBJ1-2, with D maybe TRBD1 (5 bases). The sample comprised peripheral blood or thyroid tissue (not recorded which). The CDR3 DNA sequence: TGTGCCAGCAGCCAGACCAGGGAGGATGGCTACACCTTC. Translating it yields CASSQTREDGYTF.